This entry features one TCR beta chain sequence. Its antigen specificity is not known. Qualities for individual bases were not recorded, and no much larger clone is one base off. Each donor gave one peripheral blood draw, about 110 mL on average, collected into heparinised tubes. A BD FACSAria II and a panel including CD45RO, CCR7, CD25, CD127, CD95 and CD27 were used to sort naive, central memory, regulatory and stem cell-like memory CD4+ T cells. Every sorted population had a purity above 95%. PBMCs were isolated immediately by Lymphoprep density gradient centrifugation and stained directly without culture. So that batch effects would be minimized, each experiment stained and sorted samples in pairs, pairing one healthy donor with one patient. All of the isolated RNA was reverse transcribed with the High Capacity cDNA Reverse Transcription Kit, so expressed TCRB transcripts were sequenced. Deep immunoSEQ sequencing was applied to naive, central memory and regulatory T cell samples, giving an average of around 3.8 million total reads per sample. Sorted cells were lysed in RLT buffer and RNA was extracted with DNase-treated RNeasy Micro or Mini kits, depending on cell number. To prevent cross-contamination, every cell subset was processed on its own, while patient and healthy donor samples were processed together. Using the immunoSEQ multiplex PCR, TCRB sequences were amplified from cDNA into 87-bp fragments spanning the CDR3 region. Sequencing of the amplicons was done on the Illumina HiSeq platform. The study's own analysis went as follows. Synthetic template baselines were used to correct PCR bias computationally, reads within Hamming distance 2 were collapsed, and singletons that could not be merged were discarded. By aligning reads against IMGT, V, D and J genes, CDR3 length, and insertions or deletions at six rearrangement sites were assigned. Within each subset, clonotype counts were normalized to the number of sorted cells before true diversity and Gini coefficients were calculated with the tcR R package. Repertoire sharing was quantified using the overlap coefficient calculated on TCRB nucleotide sequences. As a proxy for the pre-selection repertoire, out-of-frame TCRB sequences from naive cells were analyzed. The source is immuneACCESS, and TCRdb retained only in-frame sequences with V and J called. Part of the clones is not carried over; for the studies checked, unresolved V genes explain less than half of this, and the remainder is unexplained. The D gene and trimming were derived from the DNA, and the V and J assignments and clone size from that table. Present in this sample are 860,000 or so clones, 17% of which were seen just once. The leading ten clones occupy 0.02% to 0.025% of the sample.

The data were obtained in a study of beta chain features in type 1 diabetes listed by TCRdb under 2018. Notes on the research overall: Mean age, gender distribution, total cell number and subset yield did not differ between patients and healthy donors. A total of some 100,000,000 sorted cells were examined across all samples, and the number of cells per subset was strongly correlated with RNA yield. In the study, TCRB repertoires of sorted circulating CD4+ T cell subsets from recently diagnosed type 1 diabetes patients were compared with those of matched healthy donors. Regulatory and stem cell-like memory subsets were obtained from only 8 patients and roughly eight healthy donors, while naive and central memory subsets were obtained from all 30 or so donors. What the authors observed across the whole study: PCR may preferentially amplify shorter templates, but because patient and control samples were amplified and corrected together, any resulting skew would affect both groups equally. Naive, central memory and regulatory TCRB repertoires appeared to be more similar among patients than among healthy donors. A moderate but significant shortening of TCRB CDR3 length was observed in type 1 diabetes patients in all four CD4+ subsets. Patients with type 1 diabetes made fewer insertions and deleted more nucleotides at VDJ recombination sites, implying thymic rearrangement abnormalities. Only small numbers of individuals were included in the HLA sub-analyses, which left unresolved whether HLA type had any influence on TCRB rearrangement. Sequencing cDNA rather than genomic DNA could over-represent highly expressing activated cells, although activation and CD3 levels did not differ between groups.

The clonotype was recovered from a woman aged 18 to 35 in good health. Sequencing input: naive CD4+ T cells from blood. The cell subset or site label corresponds to: true naive CD4+ T cells.

The DNA reads TGTGCCAGCCAAGAACAGGGAATAAATAACTATGGCTACACCTTC. The resulting protein is CASQEQGINNYGYTF. The V gene is TRBV18 and the J gene is TRBJ1-2, with a tentative D gene TRBD1 over 6 matching bases. The CDR3 sequence holds 15 residues, the cysteine and phenylalanine included. The read is trimmed to its CDR3 DNA, 45 bases read in frame from base 1. Trimming removed 8 bases from V and 1 base from J, leaving 17 bases between the germline ends. CDR1 and CDR2 were assigned from the germline V gene as KGHSH and LQKENI.